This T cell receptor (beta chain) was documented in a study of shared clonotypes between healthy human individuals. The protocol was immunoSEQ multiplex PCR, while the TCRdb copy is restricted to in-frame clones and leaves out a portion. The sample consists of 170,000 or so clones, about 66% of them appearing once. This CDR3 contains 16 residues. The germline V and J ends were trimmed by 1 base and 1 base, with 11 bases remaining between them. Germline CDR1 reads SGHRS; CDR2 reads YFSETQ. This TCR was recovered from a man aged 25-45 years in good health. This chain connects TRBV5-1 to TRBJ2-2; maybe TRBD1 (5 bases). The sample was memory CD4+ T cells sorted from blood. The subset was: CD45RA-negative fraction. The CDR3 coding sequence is TGCGCCAGCAGCTTGAGTAACCAGGGGAACACCGGGGAGCTGTTTTTT. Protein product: CASSLSNQGNTGELFF.